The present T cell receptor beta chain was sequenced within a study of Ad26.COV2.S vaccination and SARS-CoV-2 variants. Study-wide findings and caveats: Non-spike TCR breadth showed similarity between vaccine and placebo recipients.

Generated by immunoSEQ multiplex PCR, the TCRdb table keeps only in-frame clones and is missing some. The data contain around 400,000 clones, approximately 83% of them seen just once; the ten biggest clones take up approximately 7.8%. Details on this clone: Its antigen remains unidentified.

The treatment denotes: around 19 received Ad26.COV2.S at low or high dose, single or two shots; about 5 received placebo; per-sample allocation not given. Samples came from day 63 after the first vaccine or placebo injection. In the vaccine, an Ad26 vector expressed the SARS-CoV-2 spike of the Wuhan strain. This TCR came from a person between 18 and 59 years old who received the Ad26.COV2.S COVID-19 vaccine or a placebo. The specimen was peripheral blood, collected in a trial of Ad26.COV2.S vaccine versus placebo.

DNA of the CDR3: TGCGCCAGCAGTTCCTGGAATGAGCAGTTCTTC. Its translation: CASSSWNEQFF. This sequence joins TRBV4-1 and TRBJ2-1, with D uncertain. The length of the CDR3 is 11 residues. Trimming stripped 6 bases from V and 7 bases from J, with 7 bases between. Germline lookup yields CDR1 MGHRA and CDR2 YSYEKL.